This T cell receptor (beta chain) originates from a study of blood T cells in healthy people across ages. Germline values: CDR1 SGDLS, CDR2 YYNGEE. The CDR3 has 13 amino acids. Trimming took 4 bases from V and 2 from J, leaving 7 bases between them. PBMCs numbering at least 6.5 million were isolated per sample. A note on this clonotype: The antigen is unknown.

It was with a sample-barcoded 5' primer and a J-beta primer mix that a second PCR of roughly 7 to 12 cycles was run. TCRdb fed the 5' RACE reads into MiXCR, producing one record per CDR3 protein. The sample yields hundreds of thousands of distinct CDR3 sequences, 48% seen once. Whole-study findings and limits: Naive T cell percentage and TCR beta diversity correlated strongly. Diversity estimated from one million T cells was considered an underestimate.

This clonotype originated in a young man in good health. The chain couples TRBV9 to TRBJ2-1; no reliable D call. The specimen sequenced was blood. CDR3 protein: CASSTRTYNEQFF. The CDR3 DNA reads TGTGCCAGCAGCACACGTACCTACAATGAGCAGTTCTTC.